One and the same sample provided the 9 T cell receptor beta chains below, sequenced in a study of T cells after yellow fever vaccination. TCRdb reprocessed the 5' RACE reads with MiXCR, giving one entry per CDR3 protein. Of about 220,000 distinct CDR3 sequences listed, approximately 6.7% were seen once; the top ten hold more than 0.85%. This material consisted of CD4+ T cells sorted from PBMCs, taken on the day of the yellow fever booster vaccination. The receptors derive from a man between 25 and 39 years old who received the YFV17D yellow fever vaccine.

This clonotype was counted between two and nine times. The gene calls are TRBV7-9 and TRBJ2-2; D not certain. With 3 bases removed from V and 8 bases from J, the gap between germline ends came to 10 bases. This CDR3 has 13 residues. Germline values: CDR1 SEHNR, CDR2 FQNEAQ (reference sequence). The CDR3 protein is CASSLTTSGELFF. For the CDR3, the DNA is TGTGCCAGCAGCTTGACCACATCAGGGGAGCTGTTTTTT.

The J gene is TRBJ2-1, the V gene TRBV11-2; TRBD1 matches at 9 bases. The CDR3 totals 15 residues. Germline loops: CDR1 SGHAT, CDR2 FQNNGV. Losses at the gene ends were 8 bases for V and 3 bases for J; bases not matched to a gene: 8. CDR3 coding DNA: TGTGCCAGCTGGGCCGGACAGGGGATCTACAATGAGCAGTTCTTC. Encoded protein: CASWAGQGIYNEQFF.

This clonotype came up a few times. The CDR3 loop reads CASSMRDTNIYNEQFF. The CDR3 DNA sequence: TGTGCCAGCAGCATGCGGGACACCAATATCTACAATGAGCAGTTCTTC. V gene TRBV9 combines with J gene TRBJ2-1; D is perhaps TRBD1 or TRBD2 (6 bases each). The CDR3 is 16 residues long. CDR1 and CDR2 (germline): SGDLS, YYNGEE. V was shortened by 4 bases and J by 3 bases, with 17 bases between the two germline ends.

The chain combines TRBV11-1 with TRBJ2-4, with 14 bases aligning to TRBD2. The ends lost 8 bases at V and 3 bases at J; junction bases unmatched: 18. This CDR3 comprises 20 residues. The germline gives CDR1 SGHAT, CDR2 FQDESV (reference sequence). The chain's CDR3 is CASCPRGTSGSLLGKNIQYF. CDR3 nucleotides: TGTGCCAGCTGCCCCCGTGGGACTAGCGGGAGTCTGCTGGGCAAAAACATTCAGTACTTC.

This clonotype was seen a handful of times. This chain connects TRBV6-2 or TRBV6-3 to TRBJ1-5, with D possibly being TRBD1 (5 bases). Per the germline V gene, CDR1 is MNHEY and CDR2 is SVGEGT. This CDR3 contains 12 residues. The CDR3 loop reads CSVSGQNQPQHF. In DNA form, the CDR3 reads TGTTCCGTCTCGGGGCAAAATCAGCCCCAGCATTTT.

This clonotype came up many times. The rearrangement uses TRBV5-1 and TRBJ2-7, with TRBD2 identical over 10 bases. The CDR3 is made up of 16 amino acids. V shed 5 bases and J 4 bases; nucleotides not matched to a gene: 12. CDR1 is SGHRS, CDR2 YFSETQ, per germline. In DNA form, the CDR3 reads TGCGCCAGCAGAGGGGCTAGCGGGAGTAATGTTTACGAGCAGTACTTC. It codes for CASRGASGSNVYEQYF.

This clonotype was observed a handful of times. The chain carries TRBV21-1 and TRBJ2-3. TRBV21-1 is given as a pseudogene. This CDR3 is built from 16 residues. For the CDR3, the DNA is TGTGCCAGCAGCAAAGGGCGGGAAACTAGCACAGATACGCAGTATTTT. Amino acids: CASSKGRETSTDTQYF.

There are many counts of this clonotype. The genes are TRBV21-1 and TRBJ2-7; the table's TRBD2 call for D was not verified on the DNA. TRBV21-1 is shown as a pseudogene. The CDR3 runs to 17 residues. The CDR3 loop reads CASSNGISSRRMYEQYF. The CDR3 DNA reads TGTGCCAGCAGCAATGGGATTTCGTCTAGGAGGATGTACGAGCAGTACTTC.

This clonotype has a count of ten or more. The J gene is TRBJ2-3, the V gene TRBV29-1, with D tentatively TRBD1 (5 bases). From germline, CDR1 is SQVTM and CDR2 ANQGSEA. The CDR3 has 13 residues. Trimming removed 6 bases from V and 4 bases from J, with 14 bases in between. Written as DNA, the CDR3 is TGCAGCGTAAGGCAGGGCGGATCAGATACGCAGTATTTT. It yields the protein CSVRQGGSDTQYF.